Sequencing of this TCR beta chain was carried out in a study of naive CD8 T cells in extremely preterm neonates. This clone was seen only once. Sequencing used immunoSEQ multiplex PCR; TCRdb keeps in-frame clones, though not all of them. This sample yields about 4,000 clones, of which less than 98% are seen a single time; 0.75% belongs to the top ten. CDR3 length: 16 amino acids. The germline CDR1 and CDR2 sequences are MNHNS and SASEGT. The V gene lost 2 bases and the J gene lost 9 bases, with 17 bases spanning the gap. The source of this sequence is a human donor in good health. The specimen was naive CD8+ T cells from blood. This rearrangement joins TRBV6-1 to TRBJ1-6, with D maybe TRBD1 (5 bases). In DNA form, the CDR3 reads TGTGCCAGCAGTGAACGTCCAGGGTTTCAGAGTTCACCCCTCCACTTT. This encodes CASSERPGFQSSPLHF.